The 17 T cell receptor beta chains reported below all come from one sample, sequenced in a study of T cells in localized non-small cell lung cancer. Repertoires were generated with immunoSEQ multiplex PCR, while TCRdb's copy carries only in-frame clones and drops some. The sample lists 25,000 to 35,000 clones; around 90% were seen once. Sequencing used peripheral blood mononuclear cells, obtained before any cancer treatment. The receptors here all came from a woman aged 40-70 years with stage III lung adenocarcinoma.

The chain has TRBV6-1 and TRBJ1-1; D is undetermined. There are 16 residues in the CDR3. V was trimmed by 1 base and J by 1 base, leaving 13 bases between them. Germline V CDR1 and CDR2: MNHNS, SASEGT. This CDR3 is CASSEGRVMWNTEAFF. The CDR3 region has the DNA TGTGCCAGCAGTGAAGGGAGGGTGATGTGGAACACTGAAGCTTTCTTT.

The chain joins TRBV4-1 to TRBJ1-2, with D tentatively TRBD1 (6 bases). The V and J ends lost 1 base and 7 bases respectively, with 16 bases between them. The germline CDR1 and CDR2 sequences are MGHRA and YSYEKL. CDR3 length: 15 residues. In DNA form, the CDR3 reads TGCGCCAGCAGCCAAGGGGGGGGCAGGGCTGCTGGCTACACCTTC. This codes for CASSQGGGRAAGYTF.

The chain recombines TRBV5-4 with TRBJ2-7; D gene unclear. Germline V gene data show CDR1 as SGHNT and CDR2 as YYREEE (reference sequence). Trimming removed 4 bases from V and 5 bases from J, with 13 bases in between. The CDR3 extends over 13 amino acids. This CDR3 reads CASSREGSHEQYF. The CDR3, as DNA: TGTGCCAGCAGCCGTGAAGGGTCCCACGAGCAGTACTTC.

The chain links TRBV15 to TRBJ1-1; 11 positions agree with TRBD1. The CDR3 spans 15 residues. The ends lost 4 bases at V and 5 bases at J; junction bases unmatched: 6. Germline-derived CDR1 and CDR2 are LNHNV and YYDKDF (reference sequence). The CDR3 DNA sequence: TGTGCCACCAGCACCGGACAGGGGGCGCGTACTGAAGCTTTCTTT. It encodes CATSTGQGARTEAFF.

CDR3 amino acids: CASSLRVWGGDMNTEAFF. DNA for the CDR3: TGTGCCAGCAGTTTACGGGTATGGGGGGGCGACATGAACACTGAAGCTTTCTTT. The genes are TRBV28 and TRBJ1-1, with D possibly TRBD1 on 6 matching bases. CDR3 size: 18 residues. Germline loops: CDR1 MDHEN, CDR2 SYDVKM. V lost 2 bases, J lost 0 bases, and 19 bases lay in between. The variable domain in full, completed from reference TRBV28 and TRBJ1-1, reads DVKVTQSSRYLVKRTGEKVFLECVQDMDHENMFWYRQDPGLGLRLIYFSYDVKMKEKGDIPEGYSVSREKKERFSLILESASTNQTSMYLCASSLRVWGGDMNTEAFFGQGTRLTVV.

This sequence joins TRBV19 and TRBJ1-2, with TRBD1 identical over 7 bases. The junction had 19 bases not matched to a gene; V was cut back by 8 bases and J by 4 bases. This CDR3 spans 17 amino acids. From germline, CDR1 is LNHDA and CDR2 SQIVND (reference sequence). In DNA form, the CDR3 reads TGTGCCAGTCGTCGGTCCCTATTTGACAGGGAAGTCTATGGCTACACCTTC. Translating gives CASRRSLFDREVYGYTF.

V usage is TRBV9 and J usage is TRBJ2-1; 11 nucleotides line up with TRBD2. The trim removed 4 bases at V and 10 bases at J, leaving 4 bases unmatched. The CDR3 consists of 13 residues. Germline values: CDR1 SGDLS, CDR2 YYNGEE. CDR3 DNA: TGTGCCAGCAGCCCGACTAGCGGGACGGAGCAGTTCTTC. This codes for CASSPTSGTEQFF.

The chain is built from TRBV7-6 and TRBJ2-7; 11 bases are shared with TRBD2. The CDR3 consists of 15 residues. Trimming at V came to 6 bases and at J to 4 bases, leaving 8 bases not matched to a gene. The germline gives CDR1 SGHVS, CDR2 FNYEAQ. CDR3 loop: CASRPTTSGTYEQYF. As DNA, the CDR3 is TGTGCCAGCAGACCCACGACTAGCGGGACATACGAGCAGTACTTC.

The J gene is TRBJ1-2, the V gene TRBV4-1; D call uncertain. V was shortened by 3 bases and J by 8 bases, with 16 bases between the two germline ends. Germline V gene sequence: CDR1 MGHRA, CDR2 YSYEKL. This CDR3 is 14 amino acids long. The CDR3 DNA follows: TGCGCCAGCAGCCAGATAGACGGCGTAGGGGGCTACACCTTC. Protein: CASSQIDGVGGYTF.

The genes are TRBV28 and TRBJ1-5; D uncertain. From germline, CDR1 is MDHEN and CDR2 SYDVKM. Trimming left V 7 bases short and J 5 bases short, with 18 bases between. The length of the CDR3 is 15 residues. The CDR3 nucleotides are TGTGCCAGCACCTTGGGTCCGGGTGTCCATCAGCCCCAGCATTTT. Protein sequence: CASTLGPGVHQPQHF.

This chain links TRBV27 with TRBJ1-6; no clear D. Deletions cut 1 base from V and 9 bases from J, with 7 bases between. Germline lookup yields CDR1 MNHEY and CDR2 SMNVEV (reference sequence). The CDR3 loop spans 13 amino acids. CDR3 region: CASSLFGGSPLHF. DNA for the CDR3: TGTGCCAGCAGTTTATTTGGAGGTTCACCCCTCCACTTT.

J is TRBJ2-5 and V is TRBV7-2; 10 bases align to TRBD2. The CDR3 extends over 16 amino acids. The J segment lost 5 bases and the V segment lost 1 base, leaving 7 bases of the junction unmatched. Germline V gives CDR1 SGHTA, CDR2 FQGNSA. The CDR3 sequence: CASSLDISGGRETQYF. The CDR3 DNA sequence: TGTGCCAGCAGCTTAGATATTAGCGGGGGGCGGGAGACCCAGTACTTC.

The chain uses TRBV11-1 and TRBJ1-6; 8 nucleotides align to TRBD1. This CDR3 region has 17 residues. CDR1 is SGHAT and CDR2 is FQDESV in the germline V gene (reference sequence). The J segment lost 9 bases and the V segment lost 2 bases, leaving 12 bases of the junction unmatched. CDR3 region: CASSLTPGQERSSPLHF. The CDR3 nucleotides read TGTGCCAGCAGCTTAACTCCGGGACAGGAAAGGAGTTCACCCCTCCACTTT.

J is TRBJ2-7 and V is TRBV4-1; TRBD2 is a possible D gene (5 bases). V shed 4 bases and J shed 2 bases, with 15 bases lying between them. The V gene's germline CDR1 is MGHRA and CDR2 YSYEKL. CDR3 size: 15 residues. CDR3 sequence (DNA): TGCGCCAGCAGCCCTCGTTTAGCGACCCCCTACGAGCAGTACTTC. Protein: CASSPRLATPYEQYF.

This chain joins TRBV2 and TRBJ2-3; 7 bases are a match to TRBD2. The germline V gene has CDR1 SNHLY and CDR2 FYNNEI. There are 15 residues in the CDR3. Trimming at V came to 5 bases and at J to 1 base, leaving 6 bases not matched to a gene. CDR3 bases: TGTGCCAGCAGTCAAACTAGCGTCCGCACAGATACGCAGTATTTT. Translation: CASSQTSVRTDTQYF.

This chain links TRBV7-2 with TRBJ1-2; D might be TRBD1 (5 bases). This CDR3 comprises 15 residues. CDR1 and CDR2 (germline): SGHTA, FQGNSA. Trimming shortened V by 5 bases and J by 0 bases, and 13 bases separated the two germline ends. CDR3 bases: TGTGCCAGCAGCATTCCCCGACAGACTAACTATGGCTACACCTTC. Translating gives CASSIPRQTNYGYTF. Together with reference TRBV7-2 and TRBJ1-2, the CDR3 gives the full variable domain: GAGVSQSPSNKVTEKGKDVELRCDPISGHTALYWYRQSLGQGLEFLIYFQGNSAPDKSGLPSDRFSAERTGGSVSTLTIQRTQQEDSAVYLCASSIPRQTNYGYTFGSGTRLTVV.

V usage is TRBV6-1 and J usage is TRBJ1-3; TRBD1 might be the D (5 bases). The germline gives CDR1 MNHNS, CDR2 SASEGT. The CDR3 consists of 14 residues. V was pared by 2 bases and J by 2 bases, with 7 bases between. CDR3 DNA sequence: TGTGCCAGCAGTGAACCGACAGCTGGAAACACCATATATTTT. Its protein product is CASSEPTAGNTIYF.